The present T cell receptor (beta chain) was sequenced within a study of blood T cell repertoires in COVID-19. The data were produced by immunoSEQ multiplex PCR, yet TCRdb's version contains in-frame clones alone and is incomplete. Among 200,000 to 250,000 clones listed, roughly nine tenths were seen once. This CDR3 region has 16 residues. The V end was cut by 6 bases, the J end by 8 bases, with 20 bases between. CDR1 is MNHEY, CDR2 SMNVEV, per germline (reference sequence). V gene TRBV27 combines with J gene TRBJ1-6; a possible D gene is TRBD1 (6 bases). The sequencing input was peripheral blood. This TCR came from a man in his 60s with COVID-19, enrolled during active disease. CDR3 sequence reads: CASSGLGARGDSPLHF. The CDR3 coding sequence is TGTGCCAGCAGCGGGTTGGGGGCCAGAGGGGATTCACCCCTCCACTTT.